The 26 T cell receptor beta chains presented below share a single source sample, sequenced in a study of blood T cell repertoires in COVID-19. Assay: immunoSEQ multiplex PCR; the TCRdb copy retains only in-frame clones and omits some. The sample has 86,000 or so clones, approximately 80% seen once. The sample comprised peripheral blood. The origin of the receptors is a man in his 70s with acute or convalescent COVID-19.

The chain recombines TRBV7-9 with TRBJ2-1; D not resolved. Germline V gives CDR1 SEHNR, CDR2 FQNEAQ (reference sequence). Trimming took off 4 bases at V and 8 bases at J, with 18 bases between the two ends. CDR3 length: 15 amino acids. DNA of the CDR3: TGTGCCAGCAGCTCCCCAGGCAGTCGGTTATATGAGCAGTTCTTC. The encoded protein is CASSSPGSRLYEQFF.

The chain employs TRBV28 and TRBJ1-5, with D tentatively TRBD1 (5 bases). CDR1 and CDR2 from the germline V gene are MDHEN and SYDVKM. Trimming removed 5 bases at V and 7 bases at J, with 21 bases between. The CDR3 runs 16 residues. The CDR3 DNA sequence: TGTGCCAGCAGTCCCCCGGGGCGGGGAAGTTGGCAGCCCCAGCATTTT. It specifies CASSPPGRGSWQPQHF.

This chain links TRBV5-4 with TRBJ2-4; 7 bases map to TRBD1. The CDR3 is 16 amino acids. In germline, CDR1 is SGHNT, CDR2 YYREEE (reference sequence). V lost 4 bases and J lost 0; bases outside the gene matches: 7. CDR3 protein: CASSASQGEAKNIQYF. The CDR3 nucleotides are TGTGCCAGCAGCGCAAGCCAGGGGGAAGCCAAAAACATTCAGTACTTC.

The chain couples TRBV14 to TRBJ2-7; 9 bases are a match to TRBD1. The ends lost 2 bases at V and 4 bases at J; junction bases unmatched: 6. The CDR3 is made up of 15 amino acids. Germline values: CDR1 SGHDN, CDR2 FVKESK. CDR3 loop: CASSQFYGQGYEQYF. Written as DNA, the CDR3 is TGTGCCAGCAGCCAATTCTACGGACAGGGGTACGAGCAGTACTTC.

V usage is TRBV28 and J usage is TRBJ1-2; perhaps TRBD1 as D (6 bases). V dropped 5 bases and J dropped 8 bases, with 15 bases sitting between them. CDR1 is MDHEN and CDR2 is SYDVKM in the germline V gene. This CDR3 is built from 13 residues. The CDR3 sequence: CASSPNTGPGYTF. The CDR3, as DNA: TGTGCCAGCAGTCCTAACACAGGGCCCGGCTACACCTTC.

V is TRBV24-1 and J is TRBJ1-3; perhaps TRBD1 as D (5 bases). Germline lookup yields CDR1 KGHDR and CDR2 SFDVKD. This CDR3 comprises 13 residues. Trimming cost V 7 bases and J 2 bases, with 8 bases left between them. In DNA form, the CDR3 reads TGTGCCACCAGCGGAGGGGCTGGAAACACCATATATTTT. It codes for CATSGGAGNTIYF.

This clone showed up just once. This chain connects TRBV28 to TRBJ1-6, with a weak D call TRBD1 (5 bases). The V and J ends lost 6 bases and 13 bases respectively, with 16 bases between them. This CDR3 is built from 13 residues. The V gene's germline CDR1 is MDHEN and CDR2 SYDVKM. CDR3 in DNA: TGTGCCAGCAGCCCTTTTGACAGTCGGCCCCTCCACTTT. Encoded protein: CASSPFDSRPLHF.

With regard to this clone: Distinct nucleotide sequences in the sample also encode this CDR3. The chain combines TRBV5-1 with TRBJ1-1, with TRBD1 identical over 7 bases. CDR1 is SGHRS and CDR2 is YFSETQ in the germline V gene. The CDR3 has 15 amino acids. V trimming: 4 bases; J trimming: 0 bases; junction bases outside the gene matches: 6. In DNA form, the CDR3 reads TGCGCCAGCAGCCTAGGGACAGCAATGAACACTGAAGCTTTCTTT. This encodes CASSLGTAMNTEAFF. The full variable domain, its missing parts supplied by reference TRBV5-1 and TRBJ1-1, is KAGVTQTPRYLIKTRGQQVTLSCSPISGHRSVSWYQQTPGQGLQFLFEYFSETQRNKGNFPGRFSGRQFSNSRSEMNVSTLELGDSALYLCASSLGTAMNTEAFFGQGTRLTVV.

The V call is TRBV7-2, the J call TRBJ2-2; a weak D match, TRBD2 (5 bases). The germline gives CDR1 SGHTA, CDR2 FQGNSA. The V gene lost 1 base and the J gene lost 7 bases, with 16 bases spanning the gap. The CDR3 is made up of 16 amino acids. The CDR3 protein is CASSLGIRLAGGELFF. In nucleotides, the CDR3 is TGTGCCAGCAGCTTAGGGATCCGGCTAGCAGGCGGGGAGCTGTTTTTT.

The chain joins TRBV12-3 or TRBV12-4 to TRBJ1-1; D not resolved. This CDR3 has 13 residues. V dropped 3 bases and J dropped 4 bases, with 9 bases sitting between them. The CDR3 spells CASSLNSGTEAFF. The CDR3 DNA sequence: TGTGCCAGCAGTTTGAACTCGGGCACTGAAGCTTTCTTT.

The chain uses TRBV9 and TRBJ1-1; D may be TRBD1 (6 bases). Trimming left V 4 bases short and J 6 bases short, with 19 bases between. This CDR3 region has 15 residues. Germline CDR1 is SGDLS and CDR2 is YYNGEE. The CDR3 DNA is TGTGCCAGCAGCCCCTCCAAGGGGGGGGCGGCTGAAGCTTTCTTT. This gives the protein CASSPSKGGAAEAFF.

The chain has TRBV5-6 and TRBJ2-3, with D possibly matching TRBD1 (6 bases). CDR1 and CDR2 from the germline V gene are SGHDT and YYEEEE. The V and J ends lost 3 bases and 2 bases respectively, with 16 bases between them. The CDR3 totals 16 residues. CDR3 sequence: CASSWPQGEDTDTQYF. As DNA, the CDR3 is TGTGCCAGCAGCTGGCCACAGGGTGAAGACACAGATACGCAGTATTTT.

This clone was observed a handful of times. This CDR3 is CASSLRPGEKLFF. The CDR3 nucleotides are TGTGCCAGCAGTCTAAGACCGGGGGAAAAACTGTTTTTT. V is TRBV7-6 and J is TRBJ1-4; D unclear. Germline-derived CDR1 and CDR2 are SGHVS and FNYEAQ. Trimming left V 6 bases short and J 8 bases short, with 13 bases between. The CDR3 runs to 13 residues.

This clone was seen only a few times. The rearrangement joins TRBV6-1 to TRBJ1-3, with D perhaps matching TRBD1 (6 bases). Looked up from germline, CDR1 is MNHNS and CDR2 is SASEGT. The V gene lost 4 bases and the J gene lost 0 bases, with 13 bases spanning the gap. This CDR3 has 16 residues. CDR3 in DNA: TGTGCCAGCAGTGTATCGGACAGCATCTCTGGAAACACCATATATTTT. It yields the protein CASSVSDSISGNTIYF.

This clone is a singleton in its sample. V usage is TRBV6-5 and J usage is TRBJ1-1, with a possible D match to TRBD1 (6 bases). The V gene's germline CDR1 is MNHEY and CDR2 SVGAGI. The CDR3 is made up of 14 amino acids. With 6 bases removed from V and 4 bases from J, the gap between germline ends came to 15 bases. The CDR3 region is CASREGRGGTEAFF. DNA of the CDR3: TGTGCCAGCAGAGAGGGCAGGGGTGGCACTGAAGCTTTCTTT.

The rearrangement uses TRBV7-3 and TRBJ2-4; the D gene is possibly TRBD1 (5 bases). The germline V gene has CDR1 SGHTA and CDR2 FQGTGA. Deletions cut 7 bases from V and 0 bases from J, with 10 bases between. This CDR3 spans 14 amino acids. CDR3 loop: CASTWGLAKNIQYF. The DNA of the CDR3 is TGTGCCAGCACCTGGGGCCTAGCCAAAAACATTCAGTACTTC.

The J gene is TRBJ2-1, the V gene TRBV6-6; TRBD2 matches at 8 bases. Germline CDR1 is MNHNY and CDR2 is SVGAGI (reference sequence). J was trimmed by 0 bases and V by 4 bases; bases with no gene match: 5. The CDR3 is made up of 16 amino acids. CDR3 sequence (DNA): TGTGCCAGCAGTTCTCGGGGGGGAGGCTCCTACAATGAGCAGTTCTTC. It translates to CASSSRGGGSYNEQFF.

V is TRBV28 and J is TRBJ1-5, with 7 bases matching TRBD1. The CDR3 has 15 amino acids. Losses at the gene ends were 7 bases for V and 7 bases for J; bases not matched to a gene: 13. Germline lookup yields CDR1 MDHEN and CDR2 SYDVKM. This CDR3 reads CASTNEQGFRQPQHF. In nucleotides, the CDR3 is TGTGCCAGCACTAACGAACAGGGGTTTAGGCAGCCCCAGCATTTT.

The genes are TRBV5-5 and TRBJ2-1; 10 bases are a match to TRBD1. From germline, CDR1 is SGHKS and CDR2 YYEKEE (reference sequence). Trimming removed 4 bases from V and 7 bases from J; junction bases left unmatched: 8. CDR3 length equals 15 residues. CDR3: CASSNDRGHGNEQFF. Written as DNA, the CDR3 is TGTGCCAGCAGCAACGACAGGGGGCACGGTAATGAGCAGTTCTTC.

J is TRBJ2-5 and V is TRBV5-8; 10 nucleotides align to TRBD2. V dropped 4 bases and J dropped 5; count of bases not matched to a gene: 8. Looked up from germline, CDR1 is SGHTS and CDR2 is YDEGEE. The CDR3 consists of 15 residues. In DNA form, the CDR3 reads TGTGCCAGCAGCGGGCAGCGGGGGGGCCAGGAGACCCAGTACTTC. It encodes CASSGQRGGQETQYF.

The chain uses TRBV29-1 and TRBJ2-7, with 9 nucleotides matching TRBD1. CDR3 size: 13 residues. Germline CDR1 SQVTM, CDR2 ANQGSEA. The V segment lost 1 base and the J segment 5 bases; nucleotides outside the gene matches: 3. CDR3 sequence (DNA): TGCAGCGTTGAAGGACAGGGGGTCCACGAGCAGTACTTC. This gives the protein CSVEGQGVHEQYF.

The CDR3 loop is CAWSAWNTEAFF. CDR3 bases: TGTGCCTGGAGTGCATGGAACACTGAAGCTTTCTTT. The chain couples TRBV30 to TRBJ1-1; no clear D. CDR3 size: 12 residues. Germline CDR1 GTSNPN, CDR2 SVGIG (reference sequence). Trimming left V 1 base short and J 1 base short, with 4 bases between.

The chain has TRBV3-1 (or the pseudogene TRBV3-2) and TRBJ2-1, with 7 bases aligning to TRBD1. V shed 1 base, J shed 2 bases, and the junction held 8 bases outside the gene matches. The CDR3 has 17 residues. Per the germline V gene, CDR1 is LGHDT and CDR2 is YNNKEL (reference sequence). Here the CDR3 DNA reads TGTGCCAGCAGCCAAGCTTTCCCGGGACAGCCCTACAATGAGCAGTTCTTC. It encodes CASSQAFPGQPYNEQFF.

V usage is TRBV6-4 and J usage is TRBJ2-7; possibly TRBD2 for D (5 bases). V lost 0 bases and J lost 4, with 16 bases in between. The CDR3 covers 16 residues. Germline assignment: CDR1 MRHNA and CDR2 SNTAGT. CDR3 nucleotides: TGTGCCAGCAGTGACTCGGATAGAGGGCGGAAATACGAGCAGTACTTC. It translates to CASSDSDRGRKYEQYF.

This clone has just a few counts. This chain uses TRBV24-1 with TRBJ1-2, with D maybe TRBD1 (6 bases). Trimming took 0 bases from V and 3 from J, leaving 7 bases between them. Germline CDR1 reads KGHDR; CDR2 reads SFDVKD. This CDR3 contains 14 residues. CDR3 residues: CATSDLRTDYGYTF. The CDR3 nucleotides are TGTGCCACCAGTGATTTGCGGACAGACTATGGCTACACCTTC.

The J gene is TRBJ1-4, the V gene TRBV10-2; 8 nucleotides match TRBD1. The CDR3 is made up of 16 amino acids. Germline CDR1 is WSHSY and CDR2 is SAAADI. The junction had 12 bases not matched to a gene; V was cut back by 7 bases and J by 5 bases. The CDR3 DNA reads TGCGCCAGCAACCCGACAGCAGGACAGGGAAATGAAAAACTGTTTTTT. It yields the protein CASNPTAGQGNEKLFF.